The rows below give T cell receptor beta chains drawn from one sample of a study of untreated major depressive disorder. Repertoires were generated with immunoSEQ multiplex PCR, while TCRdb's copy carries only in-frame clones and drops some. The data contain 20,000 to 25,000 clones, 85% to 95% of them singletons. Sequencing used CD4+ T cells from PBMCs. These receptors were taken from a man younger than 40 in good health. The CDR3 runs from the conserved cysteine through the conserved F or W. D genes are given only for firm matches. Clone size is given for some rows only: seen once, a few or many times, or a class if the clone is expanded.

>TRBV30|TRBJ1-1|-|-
CAWSHRVDSEAFF
TGTGCCTGGTCCCACAGGGTCGACTCTGAAGCTTTCTTT
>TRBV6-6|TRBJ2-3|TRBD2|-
CASRTLAAADTQYF
TGTGCCAGCAGGACGCTAGCGGCAGCAGATACGCAGTATTTT
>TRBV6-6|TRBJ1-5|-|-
CASSYSGRVNQPQHF
TGTGCCAGCAGTTACTCTGGCAGGGTCAATCAGCCCCAGCATTTT
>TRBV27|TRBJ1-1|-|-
CASSLSPGAGTEAFF
TGTGCCAGCAGTTTATCGCCGGGGGCCGGCACTGAAGCTTTCTTT
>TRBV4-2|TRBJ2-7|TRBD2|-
CASSLSSFARLAGEGEQYF
TGTGCCAGCAGCCTAAGCTCGTTTGCGAGACTAGCGGGAGAAGGGGAGCAGTACTTC
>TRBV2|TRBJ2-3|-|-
CARSGETVGTDTQYF
TGTGCCAGATCCGGGGAGACGGTTGGGACAGATACGCAGTATTTT
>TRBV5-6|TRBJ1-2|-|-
CASSLYTEYGYTF
TGTGCCAGCAGCTTGTACACGGAGTATGGCTACACCTTC
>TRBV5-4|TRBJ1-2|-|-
CASSFSGRYNYGYTF
TGTGCCAGCAGCTTCTCAGGGCGATATAACTATGGCTACACCTTC
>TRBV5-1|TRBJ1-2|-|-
CASSLEEGSYTF
TGCGCCAGCAGCTTGGAGGAGGGGAGCTACACCTTC
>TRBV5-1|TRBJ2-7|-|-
CASSLAAEHYEQYF
TGCGCCAGCAGCTTGGCCGCAGAACACTACGAGCAGTACTTC
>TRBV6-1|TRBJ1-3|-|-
CASSGPLGGNSGNTIYF
TGTGCCAGCAGTGGCCCCTTAGGGGGGAACTCTGGAAACACCATATATTTT
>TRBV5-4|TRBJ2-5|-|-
CASSLGNYRDGGTQYF
TGTGCCAGCAGCTTAGGAAACTACCGGGACGGTGGGACCCAGTACTTC
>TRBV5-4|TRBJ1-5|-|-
CASSEGTEPGEPQHF
TGTGCCAGCAGCGAGGGGACGGAACCAGGTGAGCCCCAGCATTTT
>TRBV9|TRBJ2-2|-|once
CASGRQANTGELFF
TGTGCCAGTGGGAGGCAGGCGAACACCGGGGAGCTGTTTTTT
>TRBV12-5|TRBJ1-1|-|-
CASGLVRDGEFFMNTEAFF
TGTGCTAGTGGTTTGGTACGAGACGGGGAATTCTTTATGAACACTGAAGCTTTCTTT
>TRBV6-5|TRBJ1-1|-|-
CASGNTEAFF
TGTGCCAGCGGTAACACTGAAGCTTTCTTT
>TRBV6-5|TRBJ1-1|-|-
CATLRAGMNTEAFF
TGTGCTACCCTCCGGGCGGGGATGAACACTGAAGCTTTCTTT
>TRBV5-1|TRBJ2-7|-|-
CASSVRQSYEQYF
TGCGCCAGCAGCGTCCGACAGTCCTACGAGCAGTACTTC